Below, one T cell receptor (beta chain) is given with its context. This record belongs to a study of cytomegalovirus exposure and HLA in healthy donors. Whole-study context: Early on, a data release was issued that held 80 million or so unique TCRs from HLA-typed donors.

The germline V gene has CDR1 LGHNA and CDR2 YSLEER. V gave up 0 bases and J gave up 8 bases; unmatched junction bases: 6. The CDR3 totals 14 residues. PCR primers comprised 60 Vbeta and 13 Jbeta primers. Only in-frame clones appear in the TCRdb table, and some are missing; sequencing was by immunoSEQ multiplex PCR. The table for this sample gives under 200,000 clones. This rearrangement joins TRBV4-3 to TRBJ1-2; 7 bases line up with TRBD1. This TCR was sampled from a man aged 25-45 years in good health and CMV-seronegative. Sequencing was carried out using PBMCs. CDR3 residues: CASSQERGRRGYTF. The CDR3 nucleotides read TGCGCCAGCAGCCAAGAGAGGGGGCGTCGAGGCTACACCTTC.